The rows below give T cell receptor beta chains drawn from one sample of a study of T cells in Graves' hyperthyroidism and ophthalmopathy. TCRdb re-called the multiplex PCR reads with MiXCR, one entry per CDR3 protein. The repertoire holds roughly 500,000 distinct CDR3 sequences, 46% seen once, with 44% in the top ten. The sample was peripheral blood or thyroid tissue (not recorded which). The source is an adult woman with Graves' disease, either hyperthyroidism or ophthalmopathy (not recorded which). The CDR3 runs from the conserved cysteine through the conserved F or W. The D gene is left open where the match is weak. Size tells how often a clone was seen (once, few, many) or the class of an expanded clone, and some rows leave it out.

CDR3nt,CDR3aa,d_gene,v_gene,abundance,j_gene
TGTGCCAGCAGTACCTCCTTAGGAGAGCAGTACTTC,CASSTSLGEQYF,-,TRBV12-3/TRBV12-4,many,TRBJ2-7
TGCACCCCGACCTTGACAGGTAAGGCTAGCTACGAGCAGTACTTC,CTPTLTGKASYEQYF,-,TRBV29-1,-,TRBJ2-7
TGTGCCAGCAGTGAGGGAAAACTAGCGGGCGGGGCTTCACAAGAGACCCAGTACTTC,CASSEGKLAGGASQETQYF,TRBD2,TRBV25-1,-,TRBJ2-5
TGTGCCAGCAGCCTCCAGGGGGGTACACCCCTCCACTTT,CASSLQGGTPLHF,TRBD1,TRBV7-9,-,TRBJ1-6
TGCGCCAGCAACTTAGATGGACAGGGACAAAATGAAAAACTGTTTTTT,CASNLDGQGQNEKLFF,TRBD1,TRBV5-1,-,TRBJ1-4
TGCGCCAGCAGCCAAAGGCGGGAGGCTACCCAAGAGACCCAGTACTTC,CASSQRREATQETQYF,TRBD2,TRBV4-1,many,TRBJ2-5
TGTGCCAGCAGCCCGGTGGGGGGGCCTGGCTACACCTTC,CASSPVGGPGYTF,-,TRBV28,few,TRBJ1-2
TGTGCCACCAGTGATCCCAGTGCGGGATCTAACTATGGCTACACCTTC,CATSDPSAGSNYGYTF,-,TRBV24-1,few,TRBJ1-2
TGTGCCAGCAGCGTTGGCGGGAGGGCCGGGACGGGCCAGTTCTTC,CASSVGGRAGTGQFF,TRBD2,TRBV9,few,TRBJ2-1
TGCAGTGCTAGAGAGCGTAGACAGGTTTTCTCCTACGAGCAGTACTTC,CSARERRQVFSYEQYF,-,TRBV20-1,many,TRBJ2-7
TGCGCCAGCAGCCAAGGCAGGGGGCTAGGCTACACCTTC,CASSQGRGLGYTF,TRBD1,TRBV7-6,once,TRBJ1-2
TGTGCCTGGCGGGACCTCCGGCGGGAGCAGTACTTC,CAWRDLRREQYF,-,TRBV30,-,TRBJ2-7
TGTGCCAGCAGTCAGGCAGGCGACTACGAGCAGTACTTC,CASSQAGDYEQYF,-,TRBV2,-,TRBJ2-7
TGTGCCAGCAGCGTTACAGGGGGAAGTAATGAAAAACTGTTTTTT,CASSVTGGSNEKLFF,TRBD1,TRBV2,-,TRBJ1-4
TGCAGCGTCGCGGACGGATCCTACGAGCAGTACTTC,CSVADGSYEQYF,-,TRBV20-1,-,TRBJ2-7
TGCAGTGCTAGGATGGGGGAAAATCAGCCCCAGTACTTC,CSARMGENQPQYF,-,TRBV20-1,-,TRBJ2-5
TGCAGTGCGAGACCAGGGTCTGGCTACACCTTC,CSARPGSGYTF,-,TRBV20-1,-,TRBJ1-2
TGTGCCACCAGTGATACCGGGACGGGAGCCTACGAGCAGTACTTC,CATSDTGTGAYEQYF,-,TRBV24-1,many,TRBJ2-7
TGCGCCAGCAGTGATGGGCGGAATAATCAGCCCCAGCATTTT,CASSDGRNNQPQHF,-,TRBV10-2,-,TRBJ1-5
TGTGCCAGTAGATGGGACAGGGCGAACACCGGGGAGCTGTTTTTT,CASRWDRANTGELFF,TRBD1,TRBV19,many,TRBJ2-2
TGTGCCAGCAGTTACAGCGCTCACTACGAGCAGTACTTC,CASSYSAHYEQYF,-,TRBV6-2/TRBV6-3,-,TRBJ2-7
TGTGCCAGCAGCCGACCAACAGGGACAGGAAACACCATATATTTT,CASSRPTGTGNTIYF,-,TRBV5-1,-,TRBJ1-3
TGTGCCAGCTCACCGATACAGAGGGGTTACGAGCAGTACTTC,CASSPIQRGYEQYF,-,TRBV18,-,TRBJ2-7